This T cell receptor (beta chain) was obtained from a study of T cell responses to AZD1222 COVID-19 vaccine (TCRdb year 2021). About the investigation overall: TCR sequencing was performed for more than 230 trial participants, of whom some 200 were given two doses of AZD1222 and around 25 were given two doses of MenACWY control vaccine. Trial participants were enrolled by age into 18-55, 56-69 and 70-plus year subgroups, with roughly 160, 29 and 62 TCR-sequenced participants respectively. What the authors observed across the whole study: Epitopes outside the regions mutated in the B.1.351 and B.1.1.7 variants were reportedly recognized by nearly half of the unique spike-specific TCRs. Only a handful of AZD1222 recipients were SARS-CoV-2 seropositive at baseline, limiting conclusions about previously exposed vaccinees. After two AZD1222 doses, spike-specific TCR breadth and depth were significantly higher than at day 0 and than in MenACWY recipients. Participants were mostly white British and included more females than males, and it was suggested by the authors that clonal diversity may have been underestimated. The vaccine-associated CD4 TCRs covered the entire spike protein, and the dominant responses fell in regions 160-218 and 743-854. Because no day 14 peak-response samples were available, the repertoires could be characterized only after the peak T cell response. The 56-69-year group was small, and its depth increase did not reach significance, likely because of low power.

For CDR1 and CDR2, the germline V gene lists SGDLS and YYNGEE. V loses 1 base of germline sequence and J loses 2 bases, and the interval between the two ends is 13 bases. Counted from cysteine to phenylalanine, this CDR3 has 16 amino acids. Left in the record is the CDR3 DNA by itself, 48 bases read in frame from the first base. The CDR3 regions of human TCRbeta chains were subjected to immunosequencing. In the paper's pipeline: TCRs in the repertoires were matched against a reference library of SARS-CoV-2-specific TCRs that had been generated with the MIRA antigen-specificity platform. Breadth meant the fraction of unique TCRs that were SARS-CoV-2-associated, whereas depth meant the fraction of total T cells that were SARS-CoV-2-associated. Using the MIRA data, each spike-specific TCR was assigned both to the spike region to which the TCR was reactive and to a CD4 or CD8 class. Log10-transformed breadth and depth values were compared by one-way ANOVA with Sidak's multiple comparisons tests. What TCRdb holds here is the immuneACCESS table cut down to in-frame rearrangements. Part of the clones is not present; checked against another copy, under half of the missing clones reflect an unresolved V gene, and the others are unexplained. V, J and clone size are those of that table, while D and trimming were read from the DNA. This sample has approximately 160,000 clones in its table, and about 90% of those were observed once. Jointly, the top ten make up under 1.2% of the sample.

This specimen's time point label, interpreted: about 28 days (+/-7) after the second vaccine dose. AZD1222 recipients given second doses at about 4 weeks or at about 12 weeks were pooled, since spike-specific TCR depth and breadth were not found to differ between the two schedules. Vaccinee samples were obtained from the UK trials COV001 and COV002, which included a single-blind randomized controlled phase 2/3 trial of AZD1222 (ChAdOx1 nCoV-19) in healthy adults. For TCRbeta chain sequencing, PBMC samples from trial participants were taken at day 0 and at day 28 after the second dose. About this clone: Its antigen is currently not known. No per-base quality is available; no much larger clone lies one base away.

This sequence originates from an adult who received the AZD1222 COVID-19 vaccine. The sequencing used peripheral blood, collected 28 days after the second AZD1222 dose. The chain is assembled from TRBV9 and TRBJ1-3; the D gene is perhaps TRBD1, from 5 matching bases. The sequenced DNA is TGTGCCAGCAGCGTAACCTCAGACAGCGCTGGAAACACCATATATTTT. It codes for CASSVTSDSAGNTIYF.